This TCR beta chain derives from a study of cytomegalovirus exposure and HLA in healthy donors. The V gene end was trimmed by 0 bases and the J gene end by 4 bases; junction bases not matched to a gene: 8. The CDR3 is 16 amino acids. CDR1 SGHRS and CDR2 YFSETQ come from the germline V gene. A multiplex PCR was run with 60 Vbeta primers and 13 Jbeta primers. The data were produced by immunoSEQ multiplex PCR, yet TCRdb's version contains in-frame clones alone and is incomplete. In the table there are 150,000 to 200,000 clones, about four fifths of which are singletons. The sequence was obtained from a woman aged 45-59 years in good health and CMV-seronegative. The rearrangement uses TRBV5-1 and TRBJ2-5, with 8 nucleotides matching TRBD1. The sequencing input was PBMCs. The CDR3 DNA follows: TGCGCCAGCAGCTTGGGAGGGGACAGGATAGGAGAGACCCAGTACTTC. It specifies CASSLGGDRIGETQYF.